This TCR beta chain emerged from a study of T cell responses to AZD1222 COVID-19 vaccine. General observations from the study: Sampling that yielded the repertoires occurred only after the peak T cell response.

A word on this clone: Its antigen is currently unknown.

Generated by immunoSEQ multiplex PCR, the TCRdb table keeps only in-frame clones and is missing some. The sample yields 80,000 to 100,000 clones, 85% to 90% seen once. The CDR3 runs 13 residues. Between the trimmed V and J ends, which lost 4 bases and 4 bases, there was a span of 10 bases. CDR1 and CDR2 (germline): SEHNR, FQNEAQ (reference sequence). Material: peripheral blood, obtained 28 days after the second AZD1222 dose. This clonotype was sampled from an adult who received the AZD1222 COVID-19 vaccine. The chain links TRBV7-9 to TRBJ1-2; tentatively, D is TRBD1 (6 bases). The CDR3 DNA sequence: TGTGCCAGCAGCTCCAGGGGAGCCTATGGCTACACCTTC. This translates into CASSSRGAYGYTF.